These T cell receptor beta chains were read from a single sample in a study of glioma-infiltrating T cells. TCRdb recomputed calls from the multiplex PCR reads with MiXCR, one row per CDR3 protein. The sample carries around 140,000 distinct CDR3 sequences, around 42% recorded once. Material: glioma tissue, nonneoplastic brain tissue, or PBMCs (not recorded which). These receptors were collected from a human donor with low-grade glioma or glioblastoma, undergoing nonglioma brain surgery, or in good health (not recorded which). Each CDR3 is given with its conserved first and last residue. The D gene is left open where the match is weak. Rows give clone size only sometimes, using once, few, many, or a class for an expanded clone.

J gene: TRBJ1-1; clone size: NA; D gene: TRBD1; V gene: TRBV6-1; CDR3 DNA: TGTGCCAGCAGCTGGAGGGACAGGGCGAACACTGAAGCTTTCTTT; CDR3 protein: CASSWRDRANTEAFF
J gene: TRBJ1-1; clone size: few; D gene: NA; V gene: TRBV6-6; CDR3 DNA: TGTGCCAGCAGTTACTCCACGTCTGAAGCTTTCTTT; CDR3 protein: CASSYSTSEAFF
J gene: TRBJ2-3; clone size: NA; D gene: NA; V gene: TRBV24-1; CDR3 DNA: TGTGCCACCAGTGATTTAACCAGGGACGCAGATACGCAGTATTTT; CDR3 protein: CATSDLTRDADTQYF
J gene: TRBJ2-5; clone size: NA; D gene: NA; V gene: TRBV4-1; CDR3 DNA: TGCGCCAGCAGCGGAAGCGGGACAGAACAAGAGACCCAGTACTTC; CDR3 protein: CASSGSGTEQETQYF
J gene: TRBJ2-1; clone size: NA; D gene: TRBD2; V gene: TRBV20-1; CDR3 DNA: TGCAGTGCCCCTCGGGCTAGCGGGCCTTCCTACAATGAGCAGTTCTTC; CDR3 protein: CSAPRASGPSYNEQFF
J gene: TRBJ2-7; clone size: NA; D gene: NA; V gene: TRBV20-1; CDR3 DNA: TGCAGTGCTAGAGACAGCGCTCCGGAGGTTTACATTAGGAGCTCCTACGAGCAGTACTTC; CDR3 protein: CSARDSAPEVYIRSSYEQYF
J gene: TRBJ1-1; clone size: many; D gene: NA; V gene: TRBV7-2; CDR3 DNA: TGTGCCAGCAGCCCTAGGGGCCTAATGAACACTGAAGCTTTCTTT; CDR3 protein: CASSPRGLMNTEAFF
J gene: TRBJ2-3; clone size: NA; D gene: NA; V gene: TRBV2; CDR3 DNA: TGTGCCAGCAGCCGGGGGGCCGGCACAGATACGCAGTATTTT; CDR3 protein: CASSRGAGTDTQYF
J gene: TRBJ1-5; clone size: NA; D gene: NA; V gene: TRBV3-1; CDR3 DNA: TGTGCCAGCAGCCTAAGCATGAGCCGCACGCCCCAGCATTTT; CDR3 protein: CASSLSMSRTPQHF
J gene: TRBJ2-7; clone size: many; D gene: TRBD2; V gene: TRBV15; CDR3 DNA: TGTGCCACCAGCAGAGTCTGGGGGGGGGAGCAGTACTTC; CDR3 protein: CATSRVWGGEQYF
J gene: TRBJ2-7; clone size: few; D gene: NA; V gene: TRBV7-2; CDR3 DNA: TGTGCCAGCAGCTTAACTAGTCTCATCGACGAGCAGTACTTC; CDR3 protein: CASSLTSLIDEQYF
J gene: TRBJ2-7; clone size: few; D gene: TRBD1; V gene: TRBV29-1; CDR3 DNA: TGCAGCGTTGTGGGACAGCCCTACGAGCAGTACTTC; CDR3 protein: CSVVGQPYEQYF
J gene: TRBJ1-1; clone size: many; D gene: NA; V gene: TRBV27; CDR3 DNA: TGTGCCAGCAGTTTAGGGAGGACGATGAACACTGAAGCTTTCTTT; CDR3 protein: CASSLGRTMNTEAFF
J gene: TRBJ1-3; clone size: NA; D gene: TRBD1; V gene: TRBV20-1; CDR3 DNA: TGCAGTGCTAGGACTGTCGGACAGGGGGAATCTGGAAACACCATATATTTT; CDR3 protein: CSARTVGQGESGNTIYF
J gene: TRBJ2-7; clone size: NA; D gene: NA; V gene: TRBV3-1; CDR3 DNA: TGTGCCAGCAGCCAGATGGACAGTGCCTCTCTCGAGCAGTACTTC; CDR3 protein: CASSQMDSASLEQYF
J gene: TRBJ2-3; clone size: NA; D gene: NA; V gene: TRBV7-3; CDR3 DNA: TGTGCCAGCAGCCGGGGGGCTAGCACAGATACGCAGTATTTT; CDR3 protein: CASSRGASTDTQYF
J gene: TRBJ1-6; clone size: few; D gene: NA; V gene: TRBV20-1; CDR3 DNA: TGCAGTGCCCACGACGTCACCTATAATTCACCCCTCCACTTT; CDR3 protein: CSAHDVTYNSPLHF
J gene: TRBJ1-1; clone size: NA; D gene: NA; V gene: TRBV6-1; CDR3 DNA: TGTGCCAGCAGTGTGATTAACCGGGACACTGAAGCTTTCTTT; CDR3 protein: CASSVINRDTEAFF
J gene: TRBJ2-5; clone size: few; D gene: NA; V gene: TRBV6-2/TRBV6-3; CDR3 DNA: TGTGCCAGCAGTGGGACGGACGGAAGGTGGACCCAGTACTTC; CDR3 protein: CASSGTDGRWTQYF
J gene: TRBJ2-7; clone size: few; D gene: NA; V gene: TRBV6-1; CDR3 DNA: TGTGCCAGCAGTCCCCGACAGGAAACCTACGAGCAGTACTTC; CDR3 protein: CASSPRQETYEQYF
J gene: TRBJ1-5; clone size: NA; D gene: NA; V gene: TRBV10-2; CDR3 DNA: TGCGCCAGCAGTCGAGTGATTGACAGGAGTAATCAGCCCCAGCATTTT; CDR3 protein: CASSRVIDRSNQPQHF
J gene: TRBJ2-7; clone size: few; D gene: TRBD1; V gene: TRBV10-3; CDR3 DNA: TGTGCCATCAGATCCGGGACAGTAAGCGAGCAGTACTTC; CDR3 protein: CAIRSGTVSEQYF
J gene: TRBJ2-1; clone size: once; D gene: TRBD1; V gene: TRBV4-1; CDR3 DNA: TGCGCCAGCAGCCAGAATCCGGGACAGGGGAATAATGAGCAGTTCTTC; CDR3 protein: CASSQNPGQGNNEQFF
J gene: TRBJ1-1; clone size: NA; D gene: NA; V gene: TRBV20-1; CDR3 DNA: TGCAGTGCACAGGGACTACGAGGAGTATCGAACACTGAAGCTTTCTTT; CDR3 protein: CSAQGLRGVSNTEAFF
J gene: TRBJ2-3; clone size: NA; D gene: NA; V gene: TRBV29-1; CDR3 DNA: TGCAGCGTTGTTGGAGGGACGAACACAGATACGCAGTATTTT; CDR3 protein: CSVVGGTNTDTQYF
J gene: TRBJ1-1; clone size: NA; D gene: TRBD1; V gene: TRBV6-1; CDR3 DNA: TGTGCCAGCAGTCGGGACAGAGAAAAAGCTTTCTTT; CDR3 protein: CASSRDREKAFF
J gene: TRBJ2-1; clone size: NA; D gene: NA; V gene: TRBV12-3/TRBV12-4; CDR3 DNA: TGTGCCAGCAGTTACTTTTCTAATGAGCAGTTCTTC; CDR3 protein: CASSYFSNEQFF
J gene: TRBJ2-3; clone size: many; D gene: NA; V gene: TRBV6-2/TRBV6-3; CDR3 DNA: TGTGCCAGCAGTTACTTACAGAGCACAGATACGCAGTATTTT; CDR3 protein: CASSYLQSTDTQYF
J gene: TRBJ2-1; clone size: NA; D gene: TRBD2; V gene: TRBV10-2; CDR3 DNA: TGCGCCAGCAGTAAACTAGCGGGGGGGTACAATGAGCAGTTCTTC; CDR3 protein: CASSKLAGGYNEQFF
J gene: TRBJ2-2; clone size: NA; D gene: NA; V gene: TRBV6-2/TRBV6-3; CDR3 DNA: TGTGCCAGCACGGGGAGCGGGCATGCGAACACCGGGGAGCTGTTTTTT; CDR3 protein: CASTGSGHANTGELFF
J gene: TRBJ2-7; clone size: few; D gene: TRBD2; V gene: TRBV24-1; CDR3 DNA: TGTGCCACCAGTGACCCCCGACTAGCGGATGAGCAGTACTTC; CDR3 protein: CATSDPRLADEQYF
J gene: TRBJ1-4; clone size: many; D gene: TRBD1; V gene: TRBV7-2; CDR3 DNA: TGTGCCAGCAGCTGGACAGGGTTGGGTGAAAAACTGTTTTTT; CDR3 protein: CASSWTGLGEKLFF
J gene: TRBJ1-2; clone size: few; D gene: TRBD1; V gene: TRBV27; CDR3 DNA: TGTGCCAGCAGTAGGACAGGGGCGGATGGCTACACCTTC; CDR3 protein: CASSRTGADGYTF
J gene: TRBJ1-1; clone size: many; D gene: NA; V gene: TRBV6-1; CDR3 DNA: TGTGCCAGCGCATACAGGAGCATGAACACTGAAGCTTTCTTT; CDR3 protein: CASAYRSMNTEAFF
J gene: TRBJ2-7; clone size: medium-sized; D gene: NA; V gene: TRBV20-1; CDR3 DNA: TGCAGTGCTAGTGATGAGAGCTCCTACGAGCAGTACTTC; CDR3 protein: CSASDESSYEQYF
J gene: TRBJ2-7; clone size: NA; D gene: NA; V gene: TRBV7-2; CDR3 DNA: TGTGCCAGCTCGCTCGGGGCCGAGCAGTACTTC; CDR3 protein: CASSLGAEQYF
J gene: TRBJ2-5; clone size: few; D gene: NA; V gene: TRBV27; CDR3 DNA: TGTGCCAGCAGTTTATCGTACGGGGCCGGGGAGACCCAGTACTTC; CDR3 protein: CASSLSYGAGETQYF
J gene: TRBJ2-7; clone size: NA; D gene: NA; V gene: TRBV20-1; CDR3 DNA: TGCAGTGCCCGGAGGAACGAGCAGTACTTC; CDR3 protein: CSARRNEQYF
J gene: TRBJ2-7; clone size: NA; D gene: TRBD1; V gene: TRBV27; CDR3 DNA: TGTGCCAGCAGTTTAAGGGGACAGGCAACCTACGAGCAGTACTTC; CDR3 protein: CASSLRGQATYEQYF
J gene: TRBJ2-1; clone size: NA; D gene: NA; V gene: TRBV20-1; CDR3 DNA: TGCAGTGCTGGTCCCGTCCCGCGGGAGCAGTTCTTC; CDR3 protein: CSAGPVPREQFF
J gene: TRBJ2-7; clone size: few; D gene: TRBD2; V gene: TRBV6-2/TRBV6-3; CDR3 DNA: TGTGCCAGCAGTGAAGCGGGGGAGTCCTACGAGCAGTACTTC; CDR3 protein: CASSEAGESYEQYF
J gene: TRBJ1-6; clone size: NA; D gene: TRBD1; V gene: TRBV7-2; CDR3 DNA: TGTGCCAGCAGCTCAAACAGGGGCCCCCTTTCCGGTTCACCCCTCCACTTT; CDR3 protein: CASSSNRGPLSGSPLHF
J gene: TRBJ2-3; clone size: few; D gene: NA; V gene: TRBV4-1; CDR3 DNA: TGCGCCAGCAGCCAAGACAGGGAAGGAGCCGATACGCAGTATTTT; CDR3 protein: CASSQDREGADTQYF
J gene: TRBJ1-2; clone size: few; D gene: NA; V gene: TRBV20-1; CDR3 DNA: TGCAGTGCTGCTACAGACGGCTACACCTTC; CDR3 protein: CSAATDGYTF
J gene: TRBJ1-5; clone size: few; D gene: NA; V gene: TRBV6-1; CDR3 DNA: TGTGCCAGCAGTCAGAGTCTTAGCAATCAGCCCCAGCATTTT; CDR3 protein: CASSQSLSNQPQHF
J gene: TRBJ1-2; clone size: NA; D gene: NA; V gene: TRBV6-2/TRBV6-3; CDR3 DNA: TGTGCCACCGGGAGTACTAACTATGGCTACACCTTC; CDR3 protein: CATGSTNYGYTF
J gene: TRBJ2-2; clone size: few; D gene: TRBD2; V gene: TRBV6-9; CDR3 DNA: TGTGCCAGCAGTTATCGTCCTAGCGGAAACACCGGGGAGCTGTTTTTT; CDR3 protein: CASSYRPSGNTGELFF
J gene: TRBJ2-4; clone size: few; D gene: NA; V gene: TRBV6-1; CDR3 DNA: TGTGCCAGCAGTGAGATGGACATTCAGTACTTC; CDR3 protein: CASSEMDIQYF
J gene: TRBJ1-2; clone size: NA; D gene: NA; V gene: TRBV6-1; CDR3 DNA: TGTGCCAGCAGTGCTACTAAGATAGGCATCTATGGCTACACCTTC; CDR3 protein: CASSATKIGIYGYTF
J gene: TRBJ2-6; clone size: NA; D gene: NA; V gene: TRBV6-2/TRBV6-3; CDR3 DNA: TGTGCCAGCAGTTACCGGGACCCTAACGTCCTGACTTTC; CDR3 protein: CASSYRDPNVLTF
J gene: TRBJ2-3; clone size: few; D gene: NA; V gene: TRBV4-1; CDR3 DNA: TGCGCCAGCAGCCAAGATTTGGAGCCAGCTACGCAGTATTTT; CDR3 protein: CASSQDLEPATQYF
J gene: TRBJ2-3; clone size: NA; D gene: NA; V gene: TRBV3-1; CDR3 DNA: TGTGCCAGCAGCCAAGACCGACCCACAGATACGCAGTATTTT; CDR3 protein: CASSQDRPTDTQYF
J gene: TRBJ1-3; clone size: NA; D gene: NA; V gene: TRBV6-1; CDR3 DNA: TGTGCCAGCAGGATATTCTCTGGAAACACCATATATTTT; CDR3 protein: CASRIFSGNTIYF
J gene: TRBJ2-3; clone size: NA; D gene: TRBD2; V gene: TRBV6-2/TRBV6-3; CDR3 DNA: TGTGCCAGCAGTTACAATGCGGGAGCTACAGATACGCAGTATTTT; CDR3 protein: CASSYNAGATDTQYF
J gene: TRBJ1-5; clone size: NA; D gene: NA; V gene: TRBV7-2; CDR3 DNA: TGTGCCAGCAGCCACCGGGACCTTCGCAATCAGCCCCAGCATTTT; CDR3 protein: CASSHRDLRNQPQHF
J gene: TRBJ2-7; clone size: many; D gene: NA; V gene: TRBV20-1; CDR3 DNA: TGCAGTGGGAGTCGCGGGACCAACTACGAGCAGTACTTC; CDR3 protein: CSGSRGTNYEQYF
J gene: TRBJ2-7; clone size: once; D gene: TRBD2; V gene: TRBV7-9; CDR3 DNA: TGTGCCAGCAGCTTACGGTGGACTAGCAAAAATACGAGCTCCTACGAGCAGTACTTC; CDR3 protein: CASSLRWTSKNTSSYEQYF
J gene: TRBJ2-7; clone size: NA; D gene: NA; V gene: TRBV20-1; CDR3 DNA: TGCAGTGCTAGGGGAAGCGGCGAGCAGTACTTC; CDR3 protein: CSARGSGEQYF
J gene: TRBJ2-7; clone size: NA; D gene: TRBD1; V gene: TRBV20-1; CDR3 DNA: TGCAGTGCTAGAACCGGGACAGGGGGCGACGAGCAGTACTTC; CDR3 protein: CSARTGTGGDEQYF
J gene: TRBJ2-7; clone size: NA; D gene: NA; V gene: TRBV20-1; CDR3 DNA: TGCAGTGCTAGAGAAAAAAGCCAGGAAGGGCAGTACTTC; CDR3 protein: CSAREKSQEGQYF